These 32 T cell receptor beta chains share one sample of origin, sequenced in a study of Graves' ophthalmopathy and Graves' hyperthyroidism. RNA transcripts yielded amplified TCR beta CDR3 regions. First-round RT-PCR relied on HTBI primers, and a second-round multiplex PCR came next. TCRdb re-derived calls from the multiplex PCR reads in MiXCR, one entry per CDR3 protein. The sample holds roughly 1.1 million distinct CDR3 sequences; 35% to 40% are singletons and the top ten take 11%. Input material: peripheral blood or thyroid tissue (not recorded which). These TCRs come from an adult man with Graves' hyperthyroidism.

This clonotype was counted at least ten times. The rearrangement links TRBV7-6 to TRBJ2-7, with 7 bases aligning to TRBD2. Germline CDR1 reads SGHVS; CDR2 reads FNYEAQ. The junction had 6 bases not matched to a gene; V was cut back by 0 bases and J by 1 base. The CDR3 loop spans 16 amino acids. The CDR3 DNA reads TGTGCCAGCAGCTTAGCGGGAGGGCCTAGGTCCTACGAGCAGTACTTC. It specifies CASSLAGGPRSYEQYF.

This rearrangement joins TRBV15 to TRBJ1-2; D uncertain. The CDR3 extends over 13 amino acids. CDR1 is LNHNV, CDR2 YYDKDF, per germline (reference sequence). V lost 1 base to trimming and J lost 0 bases, with 3 bases between them. The CDR3 region is CATSRGTNYGYTF. The CDR3 DNA is TGTGCCACCAGCAGAGGGACTAACTATGGCTACACCTTC. Full variable domain (outside the CDR3, taken from reference TRBV15 and TRBJ1-2): DAMVIQNPRYQVTQFGKPVTLSCSQTLNHNVMYWYQQKSSQAPKLLFHYYDKDFNNEADTPDNFQSRRPNTSFCFLDIRSPGLGDTAMYLCATSRGTNYGYTFGSGTRLTVV.

The J gene is TRBJ2-5, the V gene TRBV7-9, with TRBD2 matching 8 bases. CDR1 is SEHNR and CDR2 is FQNEAQ in the germline V gene (reference sequence). The CDR3 sequence is 14 residues long. V dropped 5 bases and J dropped 5; count of bases not matched to a gene: 7. CDR3 amino acids: CASSPQRESETQYF. For the CDR3, the DNA is TGTGCCAGCAGCCCTCAGCGGGAGTCGGAGACCCAGTACTTC.

This clonotype was picked up many times. J is TRBJ1-2 and V is TRBV24-1; D unresolved. Germline values: CDR1 KGHDR, CDR2 SFDVKD. The CDR3 is made up of 13 amino acids. The germline V and J ends were trimmed by 7 bases and 8 bases, with 16 bases remaining between them. The CDR3 loop reads CATSRGGRAGYTF. The CDR3 region has the DNA TGTGCCACCAGCCGAGGCGGCCGTGCAGGCTACACCTTC.

This clonotype was observed at least ten times. This chain links TRBV20-1 with TRBJ2-5, with D perhaps TRBD2 (6 bases). Trimming took 6 bases from V and 4 from J, leaving 15 bases between them. CDR3 size: 13 residues. Germline CDR1 is DFQATT and CDR2 is SNEGSKA (reference sequence). The CDR3 spells CSAIPAGGETQYF. The CDR3 region has the DNA TGCAGTGCCATCCCCGCCGGGGGAGAGACCCAGTACTTC.

This clonotype has a count of ten or more. The V gene is TRBV2, the J gene TRBJ2-7; D remains unclear. This CDR3 contains 14 residues. CDR1 SNHLY and CDR2 FYNNEI come from the germline V gene. Trimming pared 5 bases from V and 0 bases from J, leaving 11 bases between. The CDR3 loop is CASSQSDPSYEQYF. The DNA for the CDR3 is TGTGCCAGCAGTCAGTCGGACCCCTCCTACGAGCAGTACTTC.

CDR3 region: CSADNGTQYF. CDR3 DNA sequence: TGCAGTGCCGATAATGGGACCCAGTACTTC. This chain links TRBV20-1 with TRBJ2-5; D remains ambiguous. The CDR3 sequence is 10 residues long. From germline, CDR1 is DFQATT and CDR2 SNEGSKA (reference sequence). The V and J ends lost 6 bases and 7 bases respectively, with 9 bases between them.

The V and J genes are TRBV10-3 and TRBJ1-5; unclear D gene. V was trimmed by 6 bases and J by 12 bases, leaving 21 bases between them. The CDR3 runs to 14 residues. CDR1 and CDR2 (germline): ENHRY, SYGVKD. The CDR3 loop reads CAISLENGVSLQHF. The CDR3 DNA sequence: TGTGCCATCAGCCTAGAAAATGGAGTCAGCCTCCAGCATTTT.

This clonotype has at least ten counts. The J gene is TRBJ1-2, the V gene TRBV12-3 or TRBV12-4; tentatively, D is TRBD1 (5 bases). The ends were cut back, 5 bases at V and 7 bases at J, with 17 bases in the middle. The CDR3 runs to 14 residues. Here the CDR3 reads CASSSNQGVGGYTF. CDR3 nucleotide sequence: TGTGCCAGCAGTAGCAATCAGGGAGTAGGTGGCTACACCTTC.

This clonotype was counted a few times. This may be a read error, as it is one base from a much larger clone. The chain carries TRBV11-3 and TRBJ1-1, with 11 bases fitting TRBD1. J lost 10 bases, V lost 4 bases, and 8 bases had no gene match. The CDR3 contains 14 residues. Per germline, CDR1 SGHNT and CDR2 YENEEA. The CDR3 DNA sequence: TGTGCCAGCAGCTCAACCCCCGGGACAGGGGGAGCTTTCTTT. This codes for CASSSTPGTGGAFF.

The table lists this clonotype with a count of one. Being one base from a much bigger clone, this may be a read error. It is likely a read error, because the conserved phenylalanine at the end of the CDR3 is missing. The chain couples TRBV5-6 to TRBJ1-1, with no clear D. Trimming cost V 0 bases and J 1 base, with 7 bases left between them. The CDR3 spans 14 residues. The germline V gene has CDR1 SGHDT and CDR2 YYEEEE. For the CDR3, the DNA is TGTGCCAGCAGCTTGGCCGAGGAGAACACTGAAGCTTTCCTT. It codes for CASSLAEENTEAFL.

This clonotype was detected ten times or more. This rearrangement joins TRBV29-1 to TRBJ1-4; D gene uncertain. V lost 1 base to trimming and J lost 8 bases, with 5 bases between them. The CDR3 loop spans 11 amino acids. Germline V CDR1 and CDR2: SQVTM, ANQGSEA. The CDR3 here is CSVEVAEKLFF. The CDR3 region has the DNA TGCAGCGTTGAAGTGGCCGAAAAACTGTTTTTT.

This chain links TRBV19 with TRBJ1-3, with D possibly matching TRBD1 (6 bases). Trimming pared 5 bases from V and 2 bases from J, leaving 19 bases between. The CDR3 is 17 amino acids. Germline CDR1 is LNHDA and CDR2 is SQIVND (reference sequence). As DNA, the CDR3 is TGTGCCAGTAGTTCTATCCCAGGGACACGCACTGGAAACACCATATATTTT. Protein product: CASSSIPGTRTGNTIYF.

This clonotype has a count of ten or more. The chain employs TRBV4-3 and TRBJ2-5, with 8 bases matching TRBD1. V lost 8 bases and J lost 3; bases outside the gene matches: 11. The CDR3 totals 15 residues. CDR1 is LGHNA, CDR2 YSLEER, per germline. CDR3 nucleotide sequence: TGCGCCAGCGCGGTCTCCGGGACAGGAAAAGAGACCCAGTACTTC. This gives the protein CASAVSGTGKETQYF.

The J gene is TRBJ1-1, the V gene TRBV27; D ambiguous. Germline CDR1 is MNHEY and CDR2 is SMNVEV (reference sequence). V was shortened by 4 bases and J by 4 bases, with 7 bases between the two germline ends. The CDR3 is made up of 12 amino acids. CDR3 nucleotides: TGTGCCAGCAGTTCCCTACTCACTGAAGCTTTCTTT. It yields the protein CASSSLLTEAFF.

With regard to this clonotype: A far larger clone is one nucleotide away, so this likely arose from a read error. This chain uses TRBV7-9 with TRBJ2-7; 10 nucleotides line up with TRBD2. The CDR3 consists of 14 residues. Germline assignment: CDR1 SEHNR and CDR2 FQNEAQ (reference sequence). The CDR3 region has the DNA TGTGCCAGCAGCCCAGGACTAGCGGACTACGAGCAGTGCTTC. Translation gives CASSPGLADYEQCF.

The CDR3: CASSLESRQTRSGGEETQYF. The CDR3 coding sequence is TGCGCCAGCAGCTTGGAATCCCGGCAGACCCGCTCTGGGGGGGAGGAGACCCAGTACTTC. The rearrangement joins TRBV5-1 to TRBJ2-5; 7 nucleotides agree with TRBD2. The germline V gene encodes CDR1 SGHRS and CDR2 YFSETQ. The CDR3 is 20 amino acids. Trimming cost V 0 bases and J 5 bases; bases outside gene matches: 22.

The rearrangement uses TRBV10-2 and TRBJ2-7, with TRBD1 identical over 8 bases. Germline CDR1 is WSHSY and CDR2 is SAAADI. The length of the CDR3 is 15 residues. Trimming took 4 bases from V and 6 from J; bases not matched to a gene: 11. The CDR3, as DNA: TGCGCCAGCAGTGCGACAGGGGACGGGTTGAGCGAGCAGTACTTC. Its translation: CASSATGDGLSEQYF.

The V and J genes are TRBV15 and TRBJ2-5; 9 bases map to TRBD1. With V trimmed by 5 bases and J by 3 bases, 10 bases remained unmatched. Germline CDR1 and CDR2: LNHNV and YYDKDF (reference sequence). The CDR3 runs to 16 residues. CDR3 coding DNA: TGTGCCACCAGCGCCGGGACAGGGATTTCGAAAGAGACCCAGTACTTC. Translation: CATSAGTGISKETQYF.

This chain connects TRBV29-1 to TRBJ2-5; TRBD2 is a possible D gene (6 bases). This CDR3 comprises 15 residues. V shed 8 bases and J shed 5 bases, with 24 bases lying between them. Germline V CDR1 and CDR2: SQVTM, ANQGSEA. Written as DNA, the CDR3 is TGCAGCAGTTCGGGGGTCCAGACCTCGGGGGAGACCCAGTACTTC. It specifies CSSSGVQTSGETQYF.

The rearrangement uses TRBV20-1 and TRBJ1-2; perhaps TRBD1 as D (5 bases). The CDR3 runs to 12 residues. The ends were cut back, 5 bases at V and 8 bases at J, with 15 bases in the middle. The germline V gene encodes CDR1 DFQATT and CDR2 SNEGSKA (reference sequence). The CDR3 protein is CSAGPGTWGYTF. DNA for the CDR3: TGCAGTGCTGGACCGGGGACCTGGGGCTACACCTTC.

Ten or more counts support this clonotype. CDR3 loop: CASTGTLASNQPQHF. The CDR3 region has the DNA TGTGCCAGCACCGGGACCCTAGCGAGCAATCAGCCCCAGCATTTT. The J gene is TRBJ1-5, the V gene TRBV12-3 or TRBV12-4; a possible D gene is TRBD1 (5 bases). This CDR3 has 15 residues. Trimming removed 7 bases from V and 1 base from J, with 14 bases in between.

The rearrangement links TRBV30 to TRBJ1-1; D remains unclear. The germline V gene encodes CDR1 GTSNPN and CDR2 SVGIG (reference sequence). CDR3 length: 11 residues. Trimming shortened V by 7 bases and J by 5 bases, and 11 bases separated the two germline ends. The CDR3 bases are TGTGCCTACCTTGATGGAACTGAAGCTTTCTTT. Its protein is CAYLDGTEAFF.

Points on this clonotype: Since a far larger clone is one base different, this is likely a read error. This chain connects TRBV25-1 to TRBJ2-7; no clear D. This CDR3 comprises 12 residues. Between the trimmed V and J ends, which lost 6 bases and 2 bases, there was a span of 8 bases. Per the germline V gene, CDR1 is MGHDK and CDR2 is SYGVNS. Here the CDR3 reads CASSQVAYEQYF. The DNA for the CDR3 is TGTGCCAGCAGCCAAGTAGCCTACGAGCAGTACTTC.

The rearrangement joins TRBV4-3 to TRBJ1-3, with D perhaps TRBD1 (5 bases). CDR3 length: 15 residues. Germline V lookup: CDR1 LGHNA, CDR2 YSLEER. The ends were cut back, 1 base at V and 2 bases at J, with 9 bases in the middle. CDR3 in DNA: TGCGCCAGCAGCCAAGCTCTGGGGGCTGGAAACACCATATATTTT. The encoded protein is CASSQALGAGNTIYF.

This clonotype was counted a few times. The gene calls are TRBV12-3 or TRBV12-4 and TRBJ2-7; D is unresolved. V lost 2 bases to trimming and J lost 6 bases, with 8 bases between them. The CDR3 contains 12 residues. In DNA form, the CDR3 reads TGTGCCAGCAGTTTATTTTTTCCCGAGCAGTACTTC. Translated: CASSLFFPEQYF.

In this sample, this clonotype turned up many times. The chain carries TRBV7-9 and TRBJ2-5; no reliable D call. The CDR3 loop spans 13 amino acids. V gave up 5 bases and J gave up 7 bases, with 14 bases separating them. Germline CDR1 SEHNR, CDR2 FQNEAQ (reference sequence). The CDR3 sequence: CASSPDTGWTQYF. The CDR3 DNA sequence: TGTGCCAGCAGCCCCGATACTGGATGGACCCAGTACTTC.

In regard to this clonotype: A read error is likely, as this CDR3 ends without the conserved phenylalanine or tryptophan. The chain has TRBV19 and TRBJ1-1; 7 positions match TRBD1. The CDR3 has 13 residues. Germline CDR1 and CDR2: LNHDA and SQIVND (reference sequence). J gave up 0 bases and V 9 bases, and 4 bases lay outside the gene matches. CDR3 sequence: CASRQGMNTEAFL. In nucleotides, the CDR3 is TGTGCCAGCCGACAGGGCATGAACACTGAAGCTTTCCTT.

For this clonotype: One end of the junction fails to match germline, which may point to a read error. The chain carries TRBV7-2 and TRBJ2-2; 12 positions agree with TRBD2. The CDR3 length is 16 residues. Germline lookup yields CDR1 SGHTA and CDR2 FQGNSA. CDR3 DNA: TGCGCCAGCAGCTCGACTAGCGGGGGAGGAACCGGGGAGCTGTTTTTT. Encoded protein: CASSSTSGGGTGELFF.

V and J are TRBV6-6 and TRBJ1-5, with TRBD1 identical over 11 bases. Germline V gene sequence: CDR1 MNHNY, CDR2 SVGAGI (reference sequence). The CDR3 sequence is 17 residues long. J lost 3 bases, V lost 8 bases, and 12 bases had no gene match. CDR3 DNA sequence: TGTGCCAGCCCTAGGGACAGGGGGTATTTGGACAATCAGCCCCAGCATTTT. This translates into CASPRDRGYLDNQPQHF.

Turning to this clonotype: This CDR3 is missing its conserved last phenylalanine or tryptophan, likely due to a read error. The chain combines TRBV4-3 with TRBJ2-6, with D possibly called TRBD1 or TRBD2 (5 bases each). The germline V gene has CDR1 LGHNA and CDR2 YSLEER. CDR3 length: 16 amino acids. The CDR3 loop reads CASSQGGGSEANVLTL. In DNA, the CDR3 is TGCGCCAGCAGCCAAGGTGGGGGATCTGAGGCCAACGTCCTGACTCTC.

This chain connects TRBV10-3 to TRBJ2-5, with 10 bases lining up with TRBD1. This CDR3 has 12 amino acids. Trimming removed 10 bases from V and 4 bases from J; junction bases left unmatched: 3. The germline gives CDR1 ENHRY, CDR2 SYGVKD. For the CDR3, the DNA is TGTGCCAGCTGGACAGGGGGAGAGACCCAGTACTTC. Residues: CASWTGGETQYF.